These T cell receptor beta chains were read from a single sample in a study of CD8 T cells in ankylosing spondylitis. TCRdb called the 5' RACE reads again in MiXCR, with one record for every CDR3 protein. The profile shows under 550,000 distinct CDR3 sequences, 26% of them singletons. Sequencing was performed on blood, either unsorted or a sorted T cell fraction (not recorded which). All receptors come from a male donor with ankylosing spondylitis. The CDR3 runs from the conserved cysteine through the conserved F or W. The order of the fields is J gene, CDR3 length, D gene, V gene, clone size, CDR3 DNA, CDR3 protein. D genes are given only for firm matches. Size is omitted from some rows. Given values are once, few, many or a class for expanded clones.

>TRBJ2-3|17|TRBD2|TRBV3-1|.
TGTGCCAGCAGCCCCACTAGCGGGAGTCTTAGCACAGATACGCAGTATTTT
CASSPTSGSLSTDTQYF
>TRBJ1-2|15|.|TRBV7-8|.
TGTGCCAGCAGCTTACAGGGGCATGGGGACTATGGCTACACCTTC
CASSLQGHGDYGYTF
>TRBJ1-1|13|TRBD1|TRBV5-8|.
TGTGCCAGCAGCGGGGACAGGGCCATTGAAGCTTTCTTT
CASSGDRAIEAFF
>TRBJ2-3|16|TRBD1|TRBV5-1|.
TGCGCCAGCAGCTCATTGGACAGGGCTGGCACAGATACGCAGTATTTT
CASSSLDRAGTDTQYF
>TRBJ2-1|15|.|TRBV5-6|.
TGTGCCAGCAGCCCGGGGCTAGATAAGTACAATGAGCAGTTCTTC
CASSPGLDKYNEQFF
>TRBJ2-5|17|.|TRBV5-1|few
TGCGCCAGCAGCTTGGAAAGGTCGGGGGCTGAAAGAGAGACCCAGTACTTC
CASSLERSGAERETQYF
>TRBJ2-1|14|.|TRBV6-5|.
TGTGCCAGCAGTTACTCGGGGACCTACAATGAGCAGTTCTTC
CASSYSGTYNEQFF
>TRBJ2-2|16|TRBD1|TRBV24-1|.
TGTGCCACCAGTTTTCTAGGGGGCGTCCGCACCGGGGAGCTGTTTTTT
CATSFLGGVRTGELFF
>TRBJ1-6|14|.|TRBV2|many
TGTGCCAGCACCGAGCGTGACAGTAATTCACCCCTCCACTTT
CASTERDSNSPLHF
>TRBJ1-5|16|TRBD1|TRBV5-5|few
TGTGCCAGCAGCTCGATTTTGACAGGGGGGAATCAGCCCCAGCATTTT
CASSSILTGGNQPQHF
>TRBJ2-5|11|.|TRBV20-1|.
TGCAGTGTGTACCTCCAAGAGACCCAGTACTTC
CSVYLQETQYF
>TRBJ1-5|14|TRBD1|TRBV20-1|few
TGCAGTGCTCTCGGGACAGGGCTTGGTCAGCCCCAGCATTTT
CSALGTGLGQPQHF
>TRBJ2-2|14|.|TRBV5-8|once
TGTGCCAGCACCCCACGTCGGGGCACCGGGGAGCTGTTTTTT
CASTPRRGTGELFF
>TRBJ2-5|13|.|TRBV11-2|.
TGTGCCAGCAGCTTAATGATTCAAGAGACCCAGTACTTC
CASSLMIQETQYF
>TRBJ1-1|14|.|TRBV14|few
TGTGCCAGCAGCCAAGAACAAGGGTACACTGAAGCTTTCTTT
CASSQEQGYTEAFF
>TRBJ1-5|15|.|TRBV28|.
TGTGCCAGCAGTTGGGGATCGGGGGGGAATCAGCCCCAGCATTTT
CASSWGSGGNQPQHF
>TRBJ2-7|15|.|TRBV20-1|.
TGCAGTGCTAGCCCCAGCGGTGGATCTCACTACGAGCAGTACTTC
CSASPSGGSHYEQYF
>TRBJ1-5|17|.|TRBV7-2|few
TGTGCCAGCAGCTTAGTAGGCGGAGGGGTAGGACGTCAGCCCCAGCATTTT
CASSLVGGGVGRQPQHF
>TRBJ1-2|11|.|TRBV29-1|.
TGCAGCTCCCGGACCGTCTATGGCTACACCTTC
CSSRTVYGYTF
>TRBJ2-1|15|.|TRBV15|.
TGTGCCACCAGCAGAGATCCTGGGACTCTCAATGAGCAGTTCTTC
CATSRDPGTLNEQFF
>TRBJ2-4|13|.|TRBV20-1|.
TGCAGTGCTGACACGGGGTTCAAAAACATTCAGTACTTC
CSADTGFKNIQYF
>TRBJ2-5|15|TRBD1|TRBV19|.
TGTGCCAGTAGCCCTCCGGGACAGCCCCAAGAGACCCAGTACTTC
CASSPPGQPQETQYF
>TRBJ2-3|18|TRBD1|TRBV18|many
TGTGCCAGCTCACCTCGAGAATTCCAGGGGGCCAGCACAGATACGCAGTATTTT
CASSPREFQGASTDTQYF
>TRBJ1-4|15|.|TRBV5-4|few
TGTGCCAGCAGCTCTACGGTGTCAACTAATGAAAAACTGTTTTTT
CASSSTVSTNEKLFF
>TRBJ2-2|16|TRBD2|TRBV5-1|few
TGCGCCAGCAGCTTGGAAACTAGCGGGAACACCGGGGAGCTGTTTTTT
CASSLETSGNTGELFF